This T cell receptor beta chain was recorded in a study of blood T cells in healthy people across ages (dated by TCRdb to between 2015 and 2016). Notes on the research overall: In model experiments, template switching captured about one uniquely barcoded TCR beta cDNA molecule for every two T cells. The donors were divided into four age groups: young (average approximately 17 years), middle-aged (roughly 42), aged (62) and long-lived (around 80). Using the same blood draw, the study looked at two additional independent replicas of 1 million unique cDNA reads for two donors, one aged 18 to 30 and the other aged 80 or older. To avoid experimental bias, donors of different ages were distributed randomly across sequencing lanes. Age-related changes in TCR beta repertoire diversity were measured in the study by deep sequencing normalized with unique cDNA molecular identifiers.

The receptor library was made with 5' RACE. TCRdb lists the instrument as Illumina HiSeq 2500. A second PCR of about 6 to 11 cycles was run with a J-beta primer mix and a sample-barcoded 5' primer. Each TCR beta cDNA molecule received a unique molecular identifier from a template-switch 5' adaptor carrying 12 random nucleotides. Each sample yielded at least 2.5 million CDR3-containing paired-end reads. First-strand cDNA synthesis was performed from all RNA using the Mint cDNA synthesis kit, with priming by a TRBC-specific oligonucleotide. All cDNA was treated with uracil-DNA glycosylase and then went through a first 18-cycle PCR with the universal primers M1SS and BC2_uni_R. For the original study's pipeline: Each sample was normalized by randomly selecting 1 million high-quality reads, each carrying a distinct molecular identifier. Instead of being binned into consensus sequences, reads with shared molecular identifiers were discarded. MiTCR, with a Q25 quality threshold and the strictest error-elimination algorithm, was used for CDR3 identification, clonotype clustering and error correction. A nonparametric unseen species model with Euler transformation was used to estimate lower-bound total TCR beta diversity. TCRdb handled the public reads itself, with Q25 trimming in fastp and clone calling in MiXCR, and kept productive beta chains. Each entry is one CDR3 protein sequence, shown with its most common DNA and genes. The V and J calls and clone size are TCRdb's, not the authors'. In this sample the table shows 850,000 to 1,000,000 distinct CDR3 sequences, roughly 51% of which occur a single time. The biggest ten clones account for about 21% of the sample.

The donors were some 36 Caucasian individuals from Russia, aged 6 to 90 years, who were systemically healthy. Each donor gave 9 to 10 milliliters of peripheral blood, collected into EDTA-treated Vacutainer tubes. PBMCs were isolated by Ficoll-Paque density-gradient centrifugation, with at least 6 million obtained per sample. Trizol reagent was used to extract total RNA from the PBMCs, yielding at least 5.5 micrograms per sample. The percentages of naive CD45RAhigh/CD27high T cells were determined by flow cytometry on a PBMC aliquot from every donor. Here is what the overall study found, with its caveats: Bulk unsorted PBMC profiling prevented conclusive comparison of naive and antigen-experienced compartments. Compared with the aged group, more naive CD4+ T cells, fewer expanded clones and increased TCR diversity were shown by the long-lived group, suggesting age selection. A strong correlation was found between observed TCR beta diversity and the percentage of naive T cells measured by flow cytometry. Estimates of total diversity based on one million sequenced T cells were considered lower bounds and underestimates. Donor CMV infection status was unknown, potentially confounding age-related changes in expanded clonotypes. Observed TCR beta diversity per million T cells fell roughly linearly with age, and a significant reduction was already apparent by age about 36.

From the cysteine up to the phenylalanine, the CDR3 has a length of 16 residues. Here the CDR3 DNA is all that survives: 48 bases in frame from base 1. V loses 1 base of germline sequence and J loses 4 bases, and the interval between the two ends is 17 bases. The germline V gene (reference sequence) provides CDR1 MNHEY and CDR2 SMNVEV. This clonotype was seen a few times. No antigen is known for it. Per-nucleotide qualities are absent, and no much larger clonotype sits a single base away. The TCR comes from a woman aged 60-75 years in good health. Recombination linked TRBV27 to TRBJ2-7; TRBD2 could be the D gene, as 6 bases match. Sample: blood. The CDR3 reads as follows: CASSLWPRTNGYEQYF. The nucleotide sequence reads TGTGCCAGCAGTTTATGGCCCAGGACTAACGGATACGAGCAGTACTTC.